Sequencing of this T cell receptor beta chain was carried out in a study of cytomegalovirus exposure and HLA in healthy donors. Across the whole study: Unique TCRs from HLA-typed donors, 65 million to 85 million of them, were held in an early data release.

Use of 60 Vbeta and 13 Jbeta primers characterized the PCR. The method was immunoSEQ multiplex PCR; TCRdb's version includes in-frame clones alone and lacks a portion of them. The sample carries about 200,000 clones, 70% recorded once. Concerning this clone: Its specificity is unknown.

Study-level results: Investigators reported 150 to 200 TCR beta chains as tied to cytomegalovirus. Association of a missense DCLRE1C variant with TCR beta V- and J-gene trimming was reported in a later analysis.

The sample consisted of PBMCs. The sequence came from a man aged 35 to 55 in good health and CMV-seropositive.

CDR3 nucleotides: TGTGCCAGCAGTGAATTCGGCCTAGCGGGGGGGAACGAGCAGTACTTC. Amino acid sequence: CASSEFGLAGGNEQYF. J is TRBJ2-7 and V is TRBV6-1; 12 bases are shared with TRBD2. V trimming: 2 bases; J trimming: 5 bases; junction bases outside the gene matches: 7. The CDR3 spans 16 residues. Germline CDR1 and CDR2: MNHNS and SASEGT.